This TCR beta chain was captured by sequencing in a study of blood T cell repertoires in COVID-19 (dated by TCRdb to the early 2020s). With respect to the entire study: Samples from collaborators originated in the United States, Italy and Spain and spanned both the acute and convalescent phases of COVID-19. Subjects who had been exposed to COVID-19, were actively infected with it, or had recovered from it provided the deeply sampled blood TCRbeta repertoires that made up the dataset. A de-identified subject ID, COVID-19 status, age in years and sex were almost always included in the sample metadata. A freely available public database, intended as a resource for researchers studying the immune response to SARS-CoV-2, is where the repertoires were released. The prospective study material was composed of cDNA or gDNA derived from T cells, B-cell-depleted T cells, or PBMCs. Samples were obtained from the ongoing ImmuneRACE study (first 160 participants) and from approximately 1,200 subjects provided by 6 global collaborators. HLA class I and class II types, where available, came from metadata supplied by the sample provider rather than from assay-based typing. What the research found in general, with its limitations: Clinical and demographic metadata were provided uncurated, with the amount varying by source and participant.

The immunoSEQ Assay, a bias-controlled multiplex PCR, was used to amplify TCRbeta CDR3 regions from genomic DNA. The study's own analysis went as follows. Within the assay, amplification of reference gene primers was used to estimate how many nucleated cells each sample contained. Sequence reads were collapsed and filtered to measure the absolute abundance of every unique TCRbeta CDR3 rearrangement. Productive Simpson clonality was computed per sample as the square root of Simpson's diversity index over productive rearrangements. TCRdb holds this immuneACCESS table with in-frame rearrangements only. Some clones are missing; in checked studies, unresolved V genes explain under half, and the rest has no known cause. That table supplies the V and J calls and clone size; D and trimming were determined from the DNA. The sample table holds fewer than 250,000 clones, of which roughly 80% were seen once. The ten most abundant clones make up 12% of the sample.

Whole blood was collected in K2EDTA tubes by collaborating institutions according to the institutions' own protocols. For TCRbeta analysis, collaborator samples were shipped as frozen whole blood, as isolated PBMCs, or as DNA extracted from either sample type. CDR1 and CDR2 were assigned from the germline V gene (reference sequence) as LGHDT and YNNKEL. Measured from the cysteine to the phenylalanine, the CDR3 is 16 residues long. The CDR3 DNA has 48 bases and is translated from base 1. Trimming removed 4 bases from V and 3 bases from J; the gene matches leave 8 bases unexplained. This clone was recorded a few times. Its antigen target is currently unknown. No much larger clone is present one base from it, and per-base qualities are unavailable.

This TCR came from a woman aged 50 to 60 with acute or convalescent COVID-19. Rearrangement joined TRBV3-1 (or the pseudogene TRBV3-2) to TRBJ2-7, and 11 junctional nucleotides match TRBD1. The sample taken for sequencing was peripheral blood. This receptor carries the CDR3 CASSRGTGTGGYEQYF. The nucleotides are TGTGCCAGCAGCCGAGGAACCGGGACAGGGGGCTACGAGCAGTACTTC.